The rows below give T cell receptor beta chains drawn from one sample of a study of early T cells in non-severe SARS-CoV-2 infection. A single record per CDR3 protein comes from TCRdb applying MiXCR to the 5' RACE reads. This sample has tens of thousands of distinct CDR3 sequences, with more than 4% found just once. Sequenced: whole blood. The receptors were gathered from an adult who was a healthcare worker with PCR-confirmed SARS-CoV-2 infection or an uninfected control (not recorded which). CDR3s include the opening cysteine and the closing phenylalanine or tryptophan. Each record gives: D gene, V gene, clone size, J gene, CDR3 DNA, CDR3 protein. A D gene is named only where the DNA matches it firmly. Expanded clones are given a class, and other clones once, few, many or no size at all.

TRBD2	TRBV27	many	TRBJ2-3	TGTGCCAGCAGTTCGGGACTAGCGGGGGGCTACGGCACAGATACGCAGTATTTT	CASSSGLAGGYGTDTQYF
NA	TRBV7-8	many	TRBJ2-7	TGTGCCAGCAGCCGGACGGTGAGGGGGGCCCACGAGCAGTACTTC	CASSRTVRGAHEQYF
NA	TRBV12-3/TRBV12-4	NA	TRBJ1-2	TGTGCCAGCACCACAGCTTACTATGGCTACACCTTC	CASTTAYYGYTF
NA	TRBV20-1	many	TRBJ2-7	TGCAGTGCTAGGGTTAGGACTTCCTACGAGCAGTACTTC	CSARVRTSYEQYF
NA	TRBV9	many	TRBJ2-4	TGTGCCAGCAGCGTAGGCCCAGAGTACCTCAAAAACATTCAGTACTTC	CASSVGPEYLKNIQYF
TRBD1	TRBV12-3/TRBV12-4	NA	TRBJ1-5	TGTGCCAGCAGTTGGATATTTAGGGGGCAGTATAGCAATCAGCCCCAGCATTTT	CASSWIFRGQYSNQPQHF
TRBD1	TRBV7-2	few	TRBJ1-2	TGTGCCAGCAGCTTGGGACAGGGGGCGGACGGCTACACCTTC	CASSLGQGADGYTF
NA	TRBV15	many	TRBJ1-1	TGTGCCACCAGCAGAGACTACGGCACTGAAGCTTTCTTT	CATSRDYGTEAFF
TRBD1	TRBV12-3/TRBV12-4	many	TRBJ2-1	TGTGCCAGCAGTCGGACAGGGATACGCTTCTTC	CASSRTGIRFF
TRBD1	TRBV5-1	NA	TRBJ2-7	TGCGCCAGCAGCTTGCTAGGGACAGGCGGGGAGCAGTACTTC	CASSLLGTGGEQYF
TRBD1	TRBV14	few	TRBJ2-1	TGTGCCAGCAGCCAAGTACAGGGGCAGACGAAACAATGGGAGCAGTTCTTC	CASSQVQGQTKQWEQFF
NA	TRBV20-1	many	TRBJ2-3	TGCAGTGCTAGAGCAGGGATCGGCACAGATACGCAGTATTTT	CSARAGIGTDTQYF
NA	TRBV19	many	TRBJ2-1	TGTGCCAGTAGTATAGATCTTGCCAGTAGATGGTACAATGAGCAGTTCTTC	CASSIDLASRWYNEQFF
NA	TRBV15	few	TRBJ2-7	TGTGCCACCAGCAGAGATCCGGACAGAATCTACGAGCAGTACTTC	CATSRDPDRIYEQYF
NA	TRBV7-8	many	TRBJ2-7	TGTGCCAGCAGCGCCGGGACCACCTTCTACGAGCAGTACTTC	CASSAGTTFYEQYF
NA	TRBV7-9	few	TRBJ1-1	TGTGCCAGCAGCTTAGCGGTGGCGAACACTGAAGCTTTCTTT	CASSLAVANTEAFF
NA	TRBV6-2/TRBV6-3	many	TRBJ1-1	TGTGCCAGCAGTTACAGGAACAGGAACACTGAAGCTTTCTTT	CASSYRNRNTEAFF
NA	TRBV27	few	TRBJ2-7	TGTGCCAGCAGTCCCCGGGGCCCCGGCCCTCCAGTTTTCACCGAGCAGTACTTC	CASSPRGPGPPVFTEQYF
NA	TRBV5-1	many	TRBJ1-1	TGCGCCAGCAGCTCGCTAGGTGGAGGGCCGAACACTGAAGCTTTCTTT	CASSSLGGGPNTEAFF
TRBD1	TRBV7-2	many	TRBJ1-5	TGTGCCAGCAGCCCGACAGGGAATGGTCGCAATCAGCCCCAGCATTTT	CASSPTGNGRNQPQHF
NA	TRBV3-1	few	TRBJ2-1	TGTGCCAGCAGCCAAGAGCCGGCTAAGCAGTTCTTC	CASSQEPAKQFF
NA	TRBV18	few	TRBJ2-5	TGTGCCAGCTCACCAGGGGAGACCCAGTACTTC	CASSPGETQYF
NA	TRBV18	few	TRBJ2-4	TGTGCCAGCTCACAACCGAGAATAGCCAAAAACATTCAGTACTTC	CASSQPRIAKNIQYF